The clone carrying this TCR beta chain was seen a handful of times. The repertoire was sequenced with immunoSEQ multiplex PCR; TCRdb's copy has only in-frame clones and lacks some. The data hold 150,000 to 200,000 clones, with about 85% observed a single time. The data derive from a study of T cell responses to AZD1222 COVID-19 vaccine. V was cut by 5 bases and J by 0 bases, with 14 bases left in between. The CDR3 runs 17 residues. Germline V lookup: CDR1 MNHNY, CDR2 SVGAGI (reference sequence). This receptor was obtained from an adult in good health. The V gene is TRBV6-6, the J gene TRBJ2-6, with D uncertain. Sequences were derived from peripheral blood, sampled on day 0 of AZD1222 vaccination. The CDR3 region is CASSPTHPDSGANVLTF. The CDR3 coding sequence is TGTGCCAGCAGTCCCACCCATCCTGACTCTGGGGCCAACGTCCTGACTTTC.